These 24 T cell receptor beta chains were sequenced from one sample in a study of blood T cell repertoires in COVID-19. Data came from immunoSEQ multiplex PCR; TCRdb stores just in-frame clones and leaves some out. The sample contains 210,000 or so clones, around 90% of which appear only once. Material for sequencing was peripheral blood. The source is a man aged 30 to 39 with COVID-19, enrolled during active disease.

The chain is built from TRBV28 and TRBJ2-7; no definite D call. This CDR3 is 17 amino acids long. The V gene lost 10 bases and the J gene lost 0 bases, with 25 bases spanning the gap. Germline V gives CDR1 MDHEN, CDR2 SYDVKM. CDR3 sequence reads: CATVEQPEPRSSYEQYF. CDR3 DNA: TGTGCCACCGTCGAGCAGCCGGAACCTAGGAGCTCCTACGAGCAGTACTTC. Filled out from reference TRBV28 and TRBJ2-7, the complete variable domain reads DVKVTQSSRYLVKRTGEKVFLECVQDMDHENMFWYRQDPGLGLRLIYFSYDVKMKEKGDIPEGYSVSREKKERFSLILESASTNQTSMYLCATVEQPEPRSSYEQYFGPGTRLTVT.

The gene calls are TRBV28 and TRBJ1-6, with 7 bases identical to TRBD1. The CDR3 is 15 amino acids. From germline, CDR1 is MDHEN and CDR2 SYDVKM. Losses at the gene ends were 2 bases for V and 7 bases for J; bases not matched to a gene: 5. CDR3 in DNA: TGTGCCAGCAGTTTAGGACAGGTCCTCAATTCACCCCTCCACTTT. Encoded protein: CASSLGQVLNSPLHF.

The DNA of the CDR3 is TGTGCCAGCAGTCCCCAGATCCTTCCCGAGCAGTTCTTC. Encoded protein: CASSPQILPEQFF. The genes are TRBV12-3 or TRBV12-4 and TRBJ2-1; D remains ambiguous. There are 13 residues in the CDR3. V was pared by 5 bases and J by 10 bases, with 15 bases between.

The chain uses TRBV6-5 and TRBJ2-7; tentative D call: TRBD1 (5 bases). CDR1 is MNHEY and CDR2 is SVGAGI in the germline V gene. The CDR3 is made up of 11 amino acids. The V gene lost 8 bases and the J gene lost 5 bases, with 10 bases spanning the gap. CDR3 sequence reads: CASLQGNEQYF. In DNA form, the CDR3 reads TGTGCCAGCCTCCAGGGAAACGAGCAGTACTTC.

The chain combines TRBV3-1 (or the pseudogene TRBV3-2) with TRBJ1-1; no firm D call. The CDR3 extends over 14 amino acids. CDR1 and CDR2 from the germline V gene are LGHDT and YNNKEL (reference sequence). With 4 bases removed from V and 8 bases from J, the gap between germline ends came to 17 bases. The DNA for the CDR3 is TGTGCCAGCAGCCCGAGGGAGGGAGGGCTAGAAGCTTTCTTT. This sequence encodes CASSPREGGLEAFF.

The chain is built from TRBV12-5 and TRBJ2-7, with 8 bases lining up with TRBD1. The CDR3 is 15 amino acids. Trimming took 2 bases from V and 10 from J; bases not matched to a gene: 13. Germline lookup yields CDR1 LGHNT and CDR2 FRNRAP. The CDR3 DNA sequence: TGTGCTAGTGGTTTGACCACCGGGACAGGCTCGCCCCAGTACTTC. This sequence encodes CASGLTTGTGSPQYF.

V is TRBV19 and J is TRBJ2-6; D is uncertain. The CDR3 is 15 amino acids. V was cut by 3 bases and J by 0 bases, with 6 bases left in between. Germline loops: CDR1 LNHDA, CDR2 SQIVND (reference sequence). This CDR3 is CASSIRSSGANVLTF. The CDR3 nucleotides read TGTGCCAGTAGTATTCGGAGCTCTGGGGCCAACGTCCTGACTTTC.

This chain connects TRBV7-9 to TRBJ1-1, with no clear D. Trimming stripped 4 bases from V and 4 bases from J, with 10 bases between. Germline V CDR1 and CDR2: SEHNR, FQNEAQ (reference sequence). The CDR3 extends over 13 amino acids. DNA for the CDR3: TGTGCCAGCAGCTCCCACACCTCCACTGAAGCTTTCTTT. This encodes CASSSHTSTEAFF.

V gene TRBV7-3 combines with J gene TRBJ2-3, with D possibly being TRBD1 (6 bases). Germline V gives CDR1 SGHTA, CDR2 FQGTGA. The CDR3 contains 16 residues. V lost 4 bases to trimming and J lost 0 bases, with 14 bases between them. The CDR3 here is CASSYRGTPSTDTQYF. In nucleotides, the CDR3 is TGTGCCAGCAGCTACCGTGGGACACCTAGCACAGATACGCAGTATTTT.

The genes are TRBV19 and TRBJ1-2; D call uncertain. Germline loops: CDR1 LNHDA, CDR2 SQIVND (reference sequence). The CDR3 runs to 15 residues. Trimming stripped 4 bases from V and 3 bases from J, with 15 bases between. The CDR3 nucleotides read TGTGCCAGTAGTAGGTCTCTTTGGCAAGACTATGGCTACACCTTC. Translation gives CASSRSLWQDYGYTF.

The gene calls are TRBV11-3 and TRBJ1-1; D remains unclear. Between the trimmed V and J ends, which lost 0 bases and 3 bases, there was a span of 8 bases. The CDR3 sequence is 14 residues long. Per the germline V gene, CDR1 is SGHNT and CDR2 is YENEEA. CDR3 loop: CASSLDSSDTEAFF. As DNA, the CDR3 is TGTGCCAGCAGCTTAGACTCTTCCGACACTGAAGCTTTCTTT.

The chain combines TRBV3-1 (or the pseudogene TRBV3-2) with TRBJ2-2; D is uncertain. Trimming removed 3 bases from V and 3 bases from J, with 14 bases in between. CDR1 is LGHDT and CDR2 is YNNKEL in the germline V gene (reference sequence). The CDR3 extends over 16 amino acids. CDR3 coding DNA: TGTGCCAGCAGCCATAATCGAGAGTTTGACACCGGGGAGCTGTTTTTT. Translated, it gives CASSHNREFDTGELFF.

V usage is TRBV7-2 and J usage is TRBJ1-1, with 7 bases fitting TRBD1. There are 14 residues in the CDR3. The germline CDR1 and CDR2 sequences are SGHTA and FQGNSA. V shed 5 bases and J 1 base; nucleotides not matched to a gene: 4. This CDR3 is CASSVNRGNTEAFF. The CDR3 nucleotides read TGTGCCAGCAGCGTTAACAGGGGGAACACTGAAGCTTTCTTT.

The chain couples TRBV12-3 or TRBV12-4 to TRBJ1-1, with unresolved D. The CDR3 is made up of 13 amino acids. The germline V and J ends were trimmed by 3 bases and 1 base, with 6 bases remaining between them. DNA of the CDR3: TGTGCCAGCAGTTTGAGGGAGAACACTGAAGCTTTCTTT. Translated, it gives CASSLRENTEAFF.

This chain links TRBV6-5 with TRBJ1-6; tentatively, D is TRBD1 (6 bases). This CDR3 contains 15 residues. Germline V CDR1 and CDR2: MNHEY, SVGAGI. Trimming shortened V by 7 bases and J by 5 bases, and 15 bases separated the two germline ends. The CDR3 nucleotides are TGTGCCAGCAAAAACAGGGCGTCTAATAATTCACCCCTCCACTTT. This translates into CASKNRASNNSPLHF.

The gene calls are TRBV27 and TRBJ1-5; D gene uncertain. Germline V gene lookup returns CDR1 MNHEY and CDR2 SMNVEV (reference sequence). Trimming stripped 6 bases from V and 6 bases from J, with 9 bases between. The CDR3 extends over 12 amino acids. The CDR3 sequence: CASSYPGQPQHF. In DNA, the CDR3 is TGTGCCAGCAGCTATCCGGGTCAGCCCCAGCATTTT.

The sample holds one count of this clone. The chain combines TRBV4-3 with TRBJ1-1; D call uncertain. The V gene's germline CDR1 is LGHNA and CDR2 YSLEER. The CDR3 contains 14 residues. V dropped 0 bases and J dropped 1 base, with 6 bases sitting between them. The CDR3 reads CASSQDRSNTEAFF. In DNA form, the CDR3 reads TGCGCCAGCAGCCAAGACAGATCGAACACTGAAGCTTTCTTT.

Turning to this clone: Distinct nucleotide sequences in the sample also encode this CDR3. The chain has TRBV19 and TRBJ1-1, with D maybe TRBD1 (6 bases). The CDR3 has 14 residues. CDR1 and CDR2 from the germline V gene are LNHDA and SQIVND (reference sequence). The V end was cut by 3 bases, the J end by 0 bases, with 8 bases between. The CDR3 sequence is CASSIQGMNTEAFF. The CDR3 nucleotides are TGTGCCAGTAGTATTCAGGGGATGAACACTGAAGCTTTCTTT. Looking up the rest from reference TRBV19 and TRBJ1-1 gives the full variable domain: DGGITQSPKYLFRKEGQNVTLSCEQNLNHDAMYWYRQDPGQGLRLIYYSQIVNDFQKGDIAEGYSVSREKKESFPLTVTSAQKNPTAFYLCASSIQGMNTEAFFGQGTRLTVV.

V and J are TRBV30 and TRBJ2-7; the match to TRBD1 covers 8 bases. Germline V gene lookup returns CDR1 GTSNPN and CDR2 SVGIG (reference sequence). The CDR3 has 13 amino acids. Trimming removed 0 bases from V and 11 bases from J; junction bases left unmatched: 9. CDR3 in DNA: TGTGCCTGGAGTGTACTCGGACAGGGTGAAAAGTACTTC. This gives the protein CAWSVLGQGEKYF.

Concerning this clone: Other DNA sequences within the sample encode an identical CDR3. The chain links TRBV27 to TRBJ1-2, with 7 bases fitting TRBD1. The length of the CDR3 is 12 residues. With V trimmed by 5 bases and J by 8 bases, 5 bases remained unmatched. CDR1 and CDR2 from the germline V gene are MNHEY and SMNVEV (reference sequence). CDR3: CASSPTGVGYTF. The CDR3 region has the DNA TGTGCCAGCAGTCCTACAGGGGTCGGCTACACCTTC.

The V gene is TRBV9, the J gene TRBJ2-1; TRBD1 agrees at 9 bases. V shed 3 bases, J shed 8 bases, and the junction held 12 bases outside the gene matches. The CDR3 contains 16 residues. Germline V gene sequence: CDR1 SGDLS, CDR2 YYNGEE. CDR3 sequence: CASSAYGTGILDEQFF. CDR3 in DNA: TGTGCCAGCAGCGCTTACGGGACAGGGATCCTCGATGAGCAGTTCTTC.

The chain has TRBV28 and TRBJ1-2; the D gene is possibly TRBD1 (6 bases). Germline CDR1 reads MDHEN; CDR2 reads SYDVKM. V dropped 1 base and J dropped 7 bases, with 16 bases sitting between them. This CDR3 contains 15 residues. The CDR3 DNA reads TGTGCCAGCAGTTTATTGGCGGGGGCGCGGAGTGGCTACACCTTC. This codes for CASSLLAGARSGYTF.

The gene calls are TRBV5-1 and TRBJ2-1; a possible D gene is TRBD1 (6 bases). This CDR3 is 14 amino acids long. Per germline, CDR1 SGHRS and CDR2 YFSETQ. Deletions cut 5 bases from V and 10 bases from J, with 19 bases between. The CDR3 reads CASSYWAQGTEQFF. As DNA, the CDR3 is TGCGCCAGCAGTTATTGGGCCCAGGGGACAGAGCAGTTCTTC.

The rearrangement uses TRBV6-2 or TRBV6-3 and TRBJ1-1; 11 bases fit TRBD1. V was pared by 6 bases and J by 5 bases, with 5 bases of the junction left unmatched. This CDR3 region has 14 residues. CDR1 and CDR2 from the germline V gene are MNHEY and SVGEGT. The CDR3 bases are TGTGCCAGCAGCTGGACAGGGGGCCTGACTGAAGCTTTCTTT. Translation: CASSWTGGLTEAFF.